A single sample gave rise to the 8 T cell receptor beta chains below, sequenced in a study of blood T cells in healthy people across ages. A sample-barcoded 5' primer and a J-beta primer mix were used in a second PCR of roughly 7 to 11 cycles. TCRdb re-analysed the 5' RACE reads in MiXCR, keeping a single row per CDR3 protein. The table lists about 940,000 distinct CDR3 sequences, about 48% of them singletons. Sequencing was performed on blood. Receptor source: a man aged 30-40 years in good health.

This clonotype came up a few times. The chain recombines TRBV3-1 with TRBJ1-6; D may be TRBD1 (6 bases). V shed 4 bases and J shed 5 bases, with 6 bases lying between them. CDR3 length: 13 residues. Germline CDR1 is LGHDT and CDR2 is YNNKEL (reference sequence). CDR3 amino acids: CASSRTDNSPLHF. The CDR3 bases are TGTGCCAGCAGCCGGACAGATAATTCACCCCTCCACTTT.

This clonotype was picked up a small number of times. For the CDR3, the DNA is TGTGCCAGCAGTTACCGGACTAGCCTAGATAATGAGCAGTTCTTC. This codes for CASSYRTSLDNEQFF. The chain recombines TRBV28 with TRBJ2-1; 8 positions agree with TRBD2. Germline CDR1 reads MDHEN; CDR2 reads SYDVKM. This CDR3 has 15 amino acids. Trimming at V came to 4 bases and at J to 7 bases, leaving 9 bases not matched to a gene.

This clonotype has a single count. This chain links TRBV7-9 with TRBJ1-2; D is unclear. The germline CDR1 and CDR2 sequences are SEHNR and FQNEAQ (reference sequence). Between the trimmed V and J ends, which lost 5 bases and 7 bases, there was a span of 11 bases. The CDR3 runs to 12 residues. CDR3 DNA sequence: TGTGCCAGCAGCCCGTCGGACTCTGGCTACACCTTC. This encodes CASSPSDSGYTF.

J is TRBJ2-1 and V is TRBV6-6, with 8 positions matching TRBD1. Germline V lookup: CDR1 MNHNY, CDR2 SVGAGI (reference sequence). V dropped 6 bases and J dropped 8; count of bases not matched to a gene: 12. The CDR3 runs 15 residues. The CDR3 sequence is CASSRGQDSGDEQFF. The CDR3 DNA is TGTGCCAGCAGCCGGGGACAGGATTCGGGCGATGAGCAGTTCTTC.

This clonotype was seen once. A read error may account for a junction end that differs from germline. The chain is built from TRBV7-2 and TRBJ2-7, with D possibly being TRBD2 (6 bases). CDR3 size: 15 residues. Per germline, CDR1 SGHTA and CDR2 FQGNSA. The CDR3 region has the DNA TGTGCCGGCAGCTCGGGACGTACGGAGGGAATTGAGCAGTACTTC. Encoded protein: CAGSSGRTEGIEQYF.

There are a few counts of this clonotype. This chain uses TRBV24-1 with TRBJ1-2; maybe TRBD1 (6 bases). Trimming removed 4 bases at V and 6 bases at J, with 11 bases between. Germline V gene data show CDR1 as KGHDR and CDR2 as SFDVKD. CDR3 size: 13 residues. CDR3 region: CATSDTGRHGYTF. The CDR3 DNA follows: TGTGCCACCAGTGACACAGGGCGTCATGGCTACACCTTC.

The table lists this clonotype with many counts. The rearrangement links TRBV18 to TRBJ1-1, with a possible D match to TRBD1 (5 bases). The V end lost 8 bases, the J end lost 1 base, and 11 bases lay between the germline ends. CDR1 is KGHSH and CDR2 is LQKENI in the germline V gene. CDR3 length equals 13 residues. The DNA of the CDR3 is TGTGCCAGCAGTCAGGGAGAGAACACTGAAGCTTTCTTT. Translated, it gives CASSQGENTEAFF.

This clonotype came up a few times. The chain joins TRBV24-1 to TRBJ1-2; 7 bases are shared with TRBD1. CDR1 and CDR2 (germline): KGHDR, SFDVKD. The CDR3 length is 15 residues. V shed 5 bases, J shed 4 bases, and the junction held 9 bases outside the gene matches. The CDR3 DNA follows: TGTGCCACCAGTGCCCGGACAGGTCCGGGCTATGGCTACACCTTC. This translates into CATSARTGPGYGYTF.